This T cell receptor beta chain was identified during a study of human T cells and chemical hapten exposure. The CDR3 loop spans 13 amino acids. V was clipped by 1 base and J by 5 bases, with 6 bases between them. Whole-study results and caveats: DPC sensitization produced no change in TCRs with frequency above 1 in 1000.

Time point: patch test 3, about 24 weeks after DPC sensitization. Treatment denoted: therapeutic diphenylcyclopropenone sensitization with weekly scalp DPC. TCRdb used MiXCR to reprocess the RACE reads, holding one entry per CDR3 protein. The sample holds tens of thousands of distinct CDR3 sequences, 12% seen once. In its sample, this clonotype was seen many times. Antigen unknown. The chain couples TRBV12-3 or TRBV12-4 to TRBJ2-1; D uncertain. This sequence was found in a man younger than 45 with alopecia areata. Some clones in this sample may be carry-over from other donors' samples. The material sequenced was whole blood, taken in connection with sensitization to the hapten diphenylcyclopropenone (DPC). The CDR3 DNA reads TGTGCCAGCAGTTTAGGGACGAACAATGAGCAGTTCTTC. It translates to CASSLGTNNEQFF.